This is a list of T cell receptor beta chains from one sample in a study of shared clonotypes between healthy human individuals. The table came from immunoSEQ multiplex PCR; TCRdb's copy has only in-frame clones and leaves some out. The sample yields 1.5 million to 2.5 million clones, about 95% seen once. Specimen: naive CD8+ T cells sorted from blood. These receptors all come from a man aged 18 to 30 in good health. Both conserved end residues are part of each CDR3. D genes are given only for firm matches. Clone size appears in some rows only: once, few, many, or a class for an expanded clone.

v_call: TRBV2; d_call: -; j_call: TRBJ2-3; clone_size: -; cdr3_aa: CASRLERTDTQYF; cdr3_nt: TGTGCCAGCAGACTGGAAAGAACAGATACGCAGTATTTT
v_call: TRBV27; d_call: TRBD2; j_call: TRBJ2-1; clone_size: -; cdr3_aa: CASSYFSAGGHYNEQFF; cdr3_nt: TGTGCCAGCAGTTACTTCAGTGCGGGAGGCCATTACAATGAGCAGTTCTTC
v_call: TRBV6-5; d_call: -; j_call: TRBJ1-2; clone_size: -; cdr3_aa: CASRLTDNYGYTF; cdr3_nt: TGTGCCAGCAGACTGACAGATAACTATGGCTACACCTTC
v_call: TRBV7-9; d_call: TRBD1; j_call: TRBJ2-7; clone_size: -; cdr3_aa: CASSLRGTGGVEHEQYF; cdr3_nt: TGTGCCAGCAGCTTAAGAGGGACAGGGGGCGTCGAGCACGAGCAGTACTTC
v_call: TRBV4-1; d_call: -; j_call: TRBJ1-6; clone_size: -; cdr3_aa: CASSQGANSYNSPLHF; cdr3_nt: TGCGCCAGCAGCCAAGGGGCAAACTCCTATAATTCACCCCTCCACTTT
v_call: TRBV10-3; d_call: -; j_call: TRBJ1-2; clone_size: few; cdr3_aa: CAISEYSIGQSPYGYTF; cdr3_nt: TGTGCCATCAGTGAGTATTCCATCGGACAGTCACCCTATGGCTACACCTTC
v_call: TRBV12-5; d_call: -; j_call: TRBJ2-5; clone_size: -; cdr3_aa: CASGFTQETQYF; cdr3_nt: TGTGCTAGTGGTTTCACTCAAGAGACCCAGTACTTC
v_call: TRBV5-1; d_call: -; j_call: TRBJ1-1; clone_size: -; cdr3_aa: CASSPGQTGAFF; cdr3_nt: TGCGCCAGCAGCCCCGGACAAACCGGAGCTTTCTTT
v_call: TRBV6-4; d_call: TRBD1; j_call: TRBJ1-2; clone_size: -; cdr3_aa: CASSEGQGAHGYTF; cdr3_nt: TGTGCCAGCAGTGAGGGCCAGGGGGCCCATGGCTACACCTTC
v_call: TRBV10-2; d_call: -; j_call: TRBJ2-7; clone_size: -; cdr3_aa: CASSAPGSYEQYF; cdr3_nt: TGCGCCAGCAGCGCCCCAGGCTCCTACGAGCAGTACTTC
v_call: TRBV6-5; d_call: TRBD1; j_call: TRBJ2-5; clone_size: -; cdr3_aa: CASSQGQGLETQYF; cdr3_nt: TGTGCCAGCAGCCAAGGACAGGGTCTAGAGACCCAGTACTTC
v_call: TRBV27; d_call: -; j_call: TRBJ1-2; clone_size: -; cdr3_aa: CASSLWPIVTYGYTF; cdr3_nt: TGTGCCAGCAGTTTATGGCCGATTGTCACCTATGGCTACACCTTC
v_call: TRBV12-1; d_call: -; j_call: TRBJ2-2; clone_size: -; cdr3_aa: CASSFDGELFF; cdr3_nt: TGTGCCAGCAGCTTTGATGGGGAGCTGTTTTTT
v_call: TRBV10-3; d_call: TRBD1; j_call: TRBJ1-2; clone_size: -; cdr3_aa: CAITSVLPGQGAYGYTF; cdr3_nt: TGTGCCATCACCAGCGTCCTTCCGGGACAGGGGGCATATGGCTACACCTTC
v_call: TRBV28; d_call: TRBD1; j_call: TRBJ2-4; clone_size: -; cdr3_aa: CASRDPTGGVKNIQYF; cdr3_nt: TGTGCCAGCAGGGATCCGACAGGGGGCGTCAAAAACATTCAGTACTTC
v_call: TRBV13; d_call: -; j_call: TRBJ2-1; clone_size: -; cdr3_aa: CASSLEANHEQFF; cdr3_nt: TGTGCCAGCAGCTTAGAAGCGAACCATGAGCAGTTCTTC
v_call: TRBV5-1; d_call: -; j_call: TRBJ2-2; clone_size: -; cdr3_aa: CASSLWEQNTGELFF; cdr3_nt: TGCGCCAGCAGCTTATGGGAACAGAACACCGGGGAGCTGTTTTTT
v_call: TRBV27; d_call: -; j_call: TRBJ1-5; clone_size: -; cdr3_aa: CASSSPNQPQHF; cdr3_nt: TGTGCCAGCAGCTCCCCCAATCAGCCCCAGCATTTT
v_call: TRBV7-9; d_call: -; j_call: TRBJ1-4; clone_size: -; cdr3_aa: CASSPRGTITNEKLFF; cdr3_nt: TGTGCCAGCAGCCCTCGCGGAACGATCACTAATGAAAAACTGTTTTTT
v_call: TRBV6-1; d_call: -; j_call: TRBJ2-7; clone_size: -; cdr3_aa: CASSEFGASSGYEQYF; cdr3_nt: TGTGCCAGCAGTGAATTTGGGGCTAGCTCGGGCTACGAGCAGTACTTC
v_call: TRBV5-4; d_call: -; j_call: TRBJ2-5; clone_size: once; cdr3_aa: CASSLPDRPQYF; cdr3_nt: TGTGCCAGCAGCTTGCCCGATAGGCCCCAGTACTTC
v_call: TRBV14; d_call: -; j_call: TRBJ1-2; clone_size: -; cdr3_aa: CASSLGPYGYTF; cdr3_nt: TGTGCCAGCAGCCTCGGACCCTATGGCTACACCTTC
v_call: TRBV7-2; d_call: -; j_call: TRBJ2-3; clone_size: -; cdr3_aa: CASSSWDFSTDTQYF; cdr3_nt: TGTGCCAGCAGCTCGTGGGACTTCAGCACAGATACGCAGTATTTT
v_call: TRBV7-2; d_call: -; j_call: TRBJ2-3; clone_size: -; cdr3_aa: CASSHSPGSEGTDTQYF; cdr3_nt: TGTGCCAGCAGCCATAGTCCCGGGAGTGAGGGCACAGATACGCAGTATTTT
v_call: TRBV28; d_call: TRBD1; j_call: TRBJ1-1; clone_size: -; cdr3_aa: CASSSTGDIEAFF; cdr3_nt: TGTGCCAGCAGTTCCACAGGGGACATTGAAGCTTTCTTT
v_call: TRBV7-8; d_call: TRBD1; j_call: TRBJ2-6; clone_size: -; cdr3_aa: CASSFHRGSLSGANVLTF; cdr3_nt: TGTGCCAGCAGCTTTCACAGGGGGTCCCTCTCTGGGGCCAACGTCCTGACTTTC
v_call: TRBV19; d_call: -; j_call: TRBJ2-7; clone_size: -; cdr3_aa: CASSIDLEQGKIYEQYF; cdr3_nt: TGTGCCAGTAGTATAGACCTCGAACAGGGAAAGATCTACGAGCAGTACTTC
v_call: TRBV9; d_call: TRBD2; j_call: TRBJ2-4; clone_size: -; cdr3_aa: CASSVGPGGNIQYF; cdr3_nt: TGTGCCAGCAGCGTAGGACCGGGGGGAAACATTCAGTACTTC
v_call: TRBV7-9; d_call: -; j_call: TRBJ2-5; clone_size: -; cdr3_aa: CASSRPEEETQYF; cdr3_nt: TGTGCCAGCAGCCGTCCAGAGGAGGAGACCCAGTACTTC
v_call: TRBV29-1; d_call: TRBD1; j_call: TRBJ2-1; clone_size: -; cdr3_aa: CSAVGTAYNEQFF; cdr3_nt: TGCAGCGCTGTAGGGACAGCCTACAATGAGCAGTTCTTC
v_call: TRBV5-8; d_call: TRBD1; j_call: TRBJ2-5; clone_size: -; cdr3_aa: CASSFGQGQETQYF; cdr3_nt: TGTGCCAGCAGCTTCGGACAGGGACAAGAGACCCAGTACTTC
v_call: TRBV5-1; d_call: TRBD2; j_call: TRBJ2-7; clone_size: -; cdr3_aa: CASSNPGTSGSYEQYF; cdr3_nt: TGCGCCAGCAGCAACCCCGGGACTAGCGGTTCCTACGAGCAGTACTTC
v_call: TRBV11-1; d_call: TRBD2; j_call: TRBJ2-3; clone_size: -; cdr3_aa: CASGPAGGAADTQYF; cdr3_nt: TGTGCCAGCGGACCAGCGGGGGGGGCGGCAGATACGCAGTATTTT
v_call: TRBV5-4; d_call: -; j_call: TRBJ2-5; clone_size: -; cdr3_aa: CASSLDREETQYF; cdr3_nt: TGTGCCAGCAGCTTGGATAGGGAAGAGACCCAGTACTTC
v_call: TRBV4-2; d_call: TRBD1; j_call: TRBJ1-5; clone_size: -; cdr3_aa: CASSQETGQGNQPQHF; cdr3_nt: TGTGCCAGCAGCCAAGAGACAGGGCAAGGCAATCAGCCCCAGCATTTT
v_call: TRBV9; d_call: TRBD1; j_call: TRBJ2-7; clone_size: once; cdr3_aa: CASSVGRGSSYEQYF; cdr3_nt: TGTGCCAGCAGCGTGGGCAGGGGGAGCTCCTACGAGCAGTACTTC
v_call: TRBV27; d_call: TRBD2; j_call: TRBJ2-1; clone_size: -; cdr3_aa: CASSLTLLAGGPNEQFF; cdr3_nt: TGTGCCAGCAGTCTCACCCTACTAGCGGGAGGGCCAAATGAGCAGTTCTTC
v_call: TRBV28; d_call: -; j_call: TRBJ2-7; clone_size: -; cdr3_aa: CASSLVGYDEQYF; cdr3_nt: TGTGCCAGCAGTTTAGTTGGGTACGACGAGCAGTACTTC
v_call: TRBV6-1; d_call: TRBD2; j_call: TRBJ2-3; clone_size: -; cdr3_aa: CASSELAGGSTDTQYF; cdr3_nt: TGTGCCAGCAGTGAGCTAGCGGGGGGAAGCACAGATACGCAGTATTTT
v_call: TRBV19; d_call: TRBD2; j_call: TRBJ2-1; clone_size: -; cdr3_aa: CATFPGTSGSSYNEQFF; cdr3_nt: TGTGCCACCTTTCCCGGGACTAGCGGGAGTTCCTACAATGAGCAGTTCTTC
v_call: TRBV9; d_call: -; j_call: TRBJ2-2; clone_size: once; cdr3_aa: CASSAYTGTNTGELFF; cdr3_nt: TGTGCCAGCAGCGCCTACACAGGGACGAACACCGGGGAGCTGTTTTTT
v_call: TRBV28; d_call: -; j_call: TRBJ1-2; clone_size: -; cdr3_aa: CASSPGDYGYTF; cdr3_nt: TGTGCCAGCAGCCCTGGTGACTATGGCTACACCTTC
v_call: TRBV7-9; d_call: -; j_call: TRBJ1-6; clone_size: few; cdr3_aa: CASSLAQGDNSPLHF; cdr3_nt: TGTGCCAGCAGCTTAGCGCAGGGCGATAATTCACCCCTCCACTTT
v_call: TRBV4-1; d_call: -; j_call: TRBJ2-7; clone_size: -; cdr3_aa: CASSQEGLPEQYF; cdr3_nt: TGCGCCAGCAGCCAAGAAGGTCTCCCCGAGCAGTACTTC
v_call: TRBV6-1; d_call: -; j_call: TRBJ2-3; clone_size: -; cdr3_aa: CASSELMASDTDTQYF; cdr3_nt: TGTGCCAGCAGTGAACTCATGGCTAGCGACACAGATACGCAGTATTTT
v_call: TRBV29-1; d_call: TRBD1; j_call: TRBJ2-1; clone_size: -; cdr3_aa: CSADGTGGVYNEQFF; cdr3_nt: TGCAGCGCCGACGGAACAGGGGGCGTCTACAATGAGCAGTTCTTC
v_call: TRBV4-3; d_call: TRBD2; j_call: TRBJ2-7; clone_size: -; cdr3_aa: CASSQDLGLAGESYEQYF; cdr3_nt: TGCGCCAGCAGCCAAGATCTCGGGCTAGCGGGAGAGTCCTACGAGCAGTACTTC
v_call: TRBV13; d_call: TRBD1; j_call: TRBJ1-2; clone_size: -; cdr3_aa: CASSLGRTGSYGYTF; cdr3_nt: TGTGCCAGCAGCTTAGGCCGGACAGGGTCCTATGGCTACACCTTC
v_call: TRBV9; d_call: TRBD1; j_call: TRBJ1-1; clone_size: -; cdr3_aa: CASSAGGADTEAFF; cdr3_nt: TGTGCCAGCAGCGCAGGGGGCGCGGACACTGAAGCTTTCTTT
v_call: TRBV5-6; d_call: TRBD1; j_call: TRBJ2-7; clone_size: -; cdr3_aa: CASSLSETGLEQYF; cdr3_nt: TGTGCCAGCAGCTTGTCAGAGACAGGGCTCGAGCAGTACTTC
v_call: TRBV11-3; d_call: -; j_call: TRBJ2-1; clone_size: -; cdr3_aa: CASSLDQSYNEQFF; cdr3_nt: TGTGCCAGCAGCTTAGATCAGAGTTACAATGAGCAGTTCTTC
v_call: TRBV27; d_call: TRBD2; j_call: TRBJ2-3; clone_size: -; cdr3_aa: CASSPWGRADTQYF; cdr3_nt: TGTGCCAGCAGCCCCTGGGGGAGGGCAGATACGCAGTATTTT
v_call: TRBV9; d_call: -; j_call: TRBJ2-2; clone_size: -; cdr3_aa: CASSIGGQNTGELFF; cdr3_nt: TGTGCCAGCAGCATCGGGGGTCAGAACACCGGGGAGCTGTTTTTT
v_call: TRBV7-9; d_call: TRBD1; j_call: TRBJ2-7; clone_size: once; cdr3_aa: CASSSGQGEQYF; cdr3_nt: TGTGCCAGCAGCTCTGGACAGGGAGAGCAGTACTTC
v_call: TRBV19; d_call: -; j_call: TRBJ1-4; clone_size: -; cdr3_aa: CASSPEWGATNEKLFF; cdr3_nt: TGTGCCAGTAGCCCAGAATGGGGAGCAACTAATGAAAAACTGTTTTTT
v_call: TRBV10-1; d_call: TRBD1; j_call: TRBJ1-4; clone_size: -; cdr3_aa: CASRKEDRGPEKLFF; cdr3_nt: TGCGCCAGCAGGAAAGAGGACAGGGGACCTGAAAAACTGTTTTTT